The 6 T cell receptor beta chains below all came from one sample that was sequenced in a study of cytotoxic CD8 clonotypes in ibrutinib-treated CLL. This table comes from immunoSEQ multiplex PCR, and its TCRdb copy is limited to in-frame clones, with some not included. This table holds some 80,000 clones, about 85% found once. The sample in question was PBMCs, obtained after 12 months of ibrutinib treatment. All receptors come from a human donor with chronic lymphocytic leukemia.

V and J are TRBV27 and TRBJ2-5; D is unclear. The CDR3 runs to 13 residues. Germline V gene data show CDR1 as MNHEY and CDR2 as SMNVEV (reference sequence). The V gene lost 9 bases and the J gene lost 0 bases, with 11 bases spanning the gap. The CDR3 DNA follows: TGTGCCAGTGGGTGGGCGGACCAAGAGACCCAGTACTTC. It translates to CASGWADQETQYF.

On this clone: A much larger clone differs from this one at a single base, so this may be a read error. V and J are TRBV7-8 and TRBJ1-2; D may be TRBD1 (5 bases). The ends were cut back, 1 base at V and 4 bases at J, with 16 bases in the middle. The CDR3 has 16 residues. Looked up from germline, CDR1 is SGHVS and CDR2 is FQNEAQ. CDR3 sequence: CASSLGGGGLLYGYTF. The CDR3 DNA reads TGTGCCAGCAGCTTAGGGGGCGGGGGACTCCTCTATGGCTACACCTTC.

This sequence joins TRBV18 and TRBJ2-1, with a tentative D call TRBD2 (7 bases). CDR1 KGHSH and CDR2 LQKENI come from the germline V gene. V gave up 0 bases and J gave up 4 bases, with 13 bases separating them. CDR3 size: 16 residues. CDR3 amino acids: CASSPPGGGLYNEQFF. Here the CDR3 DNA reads TGTGCCAGCTCACCACCGGGGGGGGGCCTTTACAATGAGCAGTTCTTC. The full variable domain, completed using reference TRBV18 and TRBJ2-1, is NAGVMQNPRHLVRRRGQEARLRCSPMKGHSHVYWYRQLPEEGLKFMVYLQKENIIDESGMPKERFSAEFPKEGPSILRIQQVVRGDSAAYFCASSPPGGGLYNEQFFGPGTRLTVL.

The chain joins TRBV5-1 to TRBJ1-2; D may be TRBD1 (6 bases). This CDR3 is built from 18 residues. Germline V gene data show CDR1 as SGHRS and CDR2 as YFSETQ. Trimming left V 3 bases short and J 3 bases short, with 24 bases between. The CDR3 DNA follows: TGCGCCAGCAGCTCGAAGAGGACAGTATCCTCGTCCGACTATGGCTACACCTTC. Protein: CASSSKRTVSSSDYGYTF.

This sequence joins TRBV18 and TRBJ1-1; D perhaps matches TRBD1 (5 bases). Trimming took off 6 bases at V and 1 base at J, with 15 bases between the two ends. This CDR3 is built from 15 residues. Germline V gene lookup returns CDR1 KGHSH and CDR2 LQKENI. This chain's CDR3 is CASSVVGAGNTEAFF. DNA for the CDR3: TGTGCCAGCTCGGTGGTAGGGGCAGGGAACACTGAAGCTTTCTTT.

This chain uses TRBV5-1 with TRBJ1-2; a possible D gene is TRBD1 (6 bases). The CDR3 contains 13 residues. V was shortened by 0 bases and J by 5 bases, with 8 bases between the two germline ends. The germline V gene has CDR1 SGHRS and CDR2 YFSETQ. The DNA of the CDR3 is TGCGCCAGCAGCTTGGGGACAGAGTATGGCTACACCTTC. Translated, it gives CASSLGTEYGYTF.